Below, one T cell receptor beta chain is given with its context. Described time point: week 3, after first cycle of checkpoint inhibitor. Response was assessed by RECIST 1.1 at 12 weeks, except a couple of rapid progressors. These data originate in a study of blood T cell dynamics during melanoma immunotherapy. Using immunoSEQ multiplex PCR, the repertoire was profiled, and TCRdb retains in-frame clones only, with some absent. The sample has 13,000 or so clones, over 75% seen once. Sequencing was performed on blood, taken from a patient treated with checkpoint blockade. The sequence was obtained from a human donor with melanoma.

CDR3 sequence: CASSRPDGLNEKLFF. The CDR3 coding sequence is TGTGCCAGTAGCCGGCCGGACGGCCTAAATGAAAAACTGTTTTTT. The rearrangement uses TRBV19 and TRBJ1-4; D is uncertain. Trimming stripped 6 bases from V and 5 bases from J, with 16 bases between. Germline V gene data show CDR1 as LNHDA and CDR2 as SQIVND (reference sequence). The CDR3 consists of 15 residues.